This TCR beta chain was identified during a study of read filtering for tumor transcriptome and immune sequencing. Study as a whole: TCR-mapped reads were about 4 to 11 million with IR-seq versus roughly 80 to 1,300 with RNA-seq.

Findings and limits, study-wide: Single-read clonotypes: approximately 87% of IR-seq clonotypes (about 3.5% of reads), roughly 70% of RNA-seq clonotypes (roughly 43% of reads). IR-seq captured clonotypes deeper and more reliably than RNA-seq.

A word on this clonotype: Its antigen is unknown. A much bigger clone sits one base away, suggesting this may be a read error.

The CDR3 extends over 13 amino acids. Looked up from germline, CDR1 is DFQATT and CDR2 is SNEGSKA (reference sequence). From 350 to 500 ng of RNA, a library with molecular barcoded alpha/delta and beta/gamma adaptors was made. One entry per CDR3 protein, called by TCRdb with MiXCR from the reads. The data show roughly 41,000 distinct CDR3 sequences, with roughly 15% seen just once and roughly 35% held by the top ten. Input material: a population of CD138-negative cells sorted from bone marrow. The chain joins TRBV20-1 to TRBJ2-5, with D unclear. The origin of this receptor is a donor aged 40 or over with multiple myeloma. The chain's CDR3 is CGANAEVGETQYF. The CDR3, as DNA: TGCGGTGCCAACGCCGAGGTTGGGGAGACCCAGTACTTC.